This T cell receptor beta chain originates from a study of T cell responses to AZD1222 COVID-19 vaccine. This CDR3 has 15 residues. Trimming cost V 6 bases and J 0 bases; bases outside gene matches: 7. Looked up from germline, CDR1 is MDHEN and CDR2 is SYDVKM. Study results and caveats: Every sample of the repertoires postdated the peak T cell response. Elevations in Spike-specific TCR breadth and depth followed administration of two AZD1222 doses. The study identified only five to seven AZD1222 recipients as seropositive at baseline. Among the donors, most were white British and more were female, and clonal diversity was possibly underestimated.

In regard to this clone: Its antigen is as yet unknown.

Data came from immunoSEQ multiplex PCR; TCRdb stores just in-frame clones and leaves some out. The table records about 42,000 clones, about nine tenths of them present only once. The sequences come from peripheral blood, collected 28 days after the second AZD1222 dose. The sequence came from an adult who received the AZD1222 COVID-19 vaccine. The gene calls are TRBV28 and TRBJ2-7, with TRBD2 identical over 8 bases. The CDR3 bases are TGTGCCAGCAGCCTTTCGGGAGGGAGCTCCTACGAGCAGTACTTC. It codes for CASSLSGGSSYEQYF.